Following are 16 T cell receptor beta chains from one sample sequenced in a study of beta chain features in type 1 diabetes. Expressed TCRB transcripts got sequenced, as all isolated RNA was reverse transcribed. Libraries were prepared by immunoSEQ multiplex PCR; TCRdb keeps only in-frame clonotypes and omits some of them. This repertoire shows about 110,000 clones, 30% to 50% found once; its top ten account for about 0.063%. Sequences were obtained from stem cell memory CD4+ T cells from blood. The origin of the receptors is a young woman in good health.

CDR3: CASSPRGQGANEQYF. The CDR3 nucleotides are TGTGCCAGCAGTCCCCGCGGCCAGGGGGCCAACGAGCAGTACTTC. The chain couples TRBV6-6 to TRBJ2-7; 8 bases match TRBD1. This CDR3 has 15 amino acids. Germline V gives CDR1 MNHNY, CDR2 SVGAGI (reference sequence). V shed 5 bases, J shed 5 bases, and the junction held 11 bases outside the gene matches.

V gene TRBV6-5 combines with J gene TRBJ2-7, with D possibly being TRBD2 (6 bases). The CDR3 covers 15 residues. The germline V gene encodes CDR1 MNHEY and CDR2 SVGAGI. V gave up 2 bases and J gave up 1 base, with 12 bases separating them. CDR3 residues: CASSYGGTPSYEQYF. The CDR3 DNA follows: TGTGCCAGCAGTTACGGGGGGACCCCATCCTACGAGCAGTACTTC.

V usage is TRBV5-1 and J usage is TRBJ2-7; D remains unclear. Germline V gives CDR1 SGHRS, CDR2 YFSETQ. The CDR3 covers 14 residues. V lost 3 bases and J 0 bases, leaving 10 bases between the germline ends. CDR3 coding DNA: TGCGCCAGCAGCTCGGCCCGGAGCTCCTACGAGCAGTACTTC. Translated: CASSSARSSYEQYF. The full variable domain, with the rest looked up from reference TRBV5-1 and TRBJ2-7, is KAGVTQTPRYLIKTRGQQVTLSCSPISGHRSVSWYQQTPGQGLQFLFEYFSETQRNKGNFPGRFSGRQFSNSRSEMNVSTLELGDSALYLCASSSARSSYEQYFGPGTRLTVT.

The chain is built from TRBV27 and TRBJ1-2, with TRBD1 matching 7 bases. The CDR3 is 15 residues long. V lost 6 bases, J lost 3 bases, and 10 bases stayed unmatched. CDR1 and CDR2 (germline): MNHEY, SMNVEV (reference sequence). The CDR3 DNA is TGTGCCAGCAGACTCCGGGACAGAGGATACTATGGCTACACCTTC. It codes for CASRLRDRGYYGYTF.

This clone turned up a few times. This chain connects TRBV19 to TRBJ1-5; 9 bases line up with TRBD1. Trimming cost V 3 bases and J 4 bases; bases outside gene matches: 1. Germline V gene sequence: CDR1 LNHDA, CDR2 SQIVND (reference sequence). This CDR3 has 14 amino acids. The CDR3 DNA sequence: TGTGCCAGTAGTATTGGGACAGGGAATCAGCCCCAGCATTTT. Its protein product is CASSIGTGNQPQHF.

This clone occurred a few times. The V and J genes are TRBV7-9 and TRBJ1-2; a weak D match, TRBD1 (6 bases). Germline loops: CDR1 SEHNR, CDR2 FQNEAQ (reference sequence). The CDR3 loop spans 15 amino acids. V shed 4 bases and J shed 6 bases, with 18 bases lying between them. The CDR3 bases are TGTGCCAGCAGCTCACAGGGATGGTGGACGGATGGCTACACCTTC. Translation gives CASSSQGWWTDGYTF.

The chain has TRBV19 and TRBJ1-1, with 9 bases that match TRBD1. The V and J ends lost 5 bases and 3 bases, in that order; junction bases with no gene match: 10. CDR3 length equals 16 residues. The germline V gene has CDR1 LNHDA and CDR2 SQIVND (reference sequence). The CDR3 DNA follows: TGTGCCAGTAGTCCCCAGGACAGGGGAATCTACACTGAAGCTTTCTTT. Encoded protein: CASSPQDRGIYTEAFF.

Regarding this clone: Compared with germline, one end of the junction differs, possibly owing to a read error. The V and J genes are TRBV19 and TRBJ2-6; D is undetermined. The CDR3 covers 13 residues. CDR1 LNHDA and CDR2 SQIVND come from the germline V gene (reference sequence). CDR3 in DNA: TGTGCCAGCCAGGCTTCTGAGGCCAACGTCCTGACTTTC. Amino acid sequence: CASQASEANVLTF.

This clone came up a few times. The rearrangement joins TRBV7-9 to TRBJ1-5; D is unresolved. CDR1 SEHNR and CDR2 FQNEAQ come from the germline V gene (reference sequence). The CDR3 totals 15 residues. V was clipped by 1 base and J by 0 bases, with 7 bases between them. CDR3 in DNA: TGTGCCAGCAGCTTAGGGCGGAATAGCAATCAGCCCCAGCATTTT. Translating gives CASSLGRNSNQPQHF.

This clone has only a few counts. CDR3 sequence (DNA): TGCGCCAGCAGTCATTGCGGCCACAGGGAATCCTACAATGAGCAGTTCTTC. Translating it yields CASSHCGHRESYNEQFF. The chain carries TRBV23-1 and TRBJ2-1; maybe TRBD1 (6 bases). TRBV23-1 is noted as an ORF with a role that remains uncertain. The CDR3 covers 17 residues. V was trimmed by 3 bases and J by 1 base, leaving 16 bases between them.

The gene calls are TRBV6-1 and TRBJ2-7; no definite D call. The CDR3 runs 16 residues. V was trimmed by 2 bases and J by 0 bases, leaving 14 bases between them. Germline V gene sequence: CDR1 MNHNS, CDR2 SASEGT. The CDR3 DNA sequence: TGTGCCAGCAGTGAACAACTGGGCCTCAGCTCCTACGAGCAGTACTTC. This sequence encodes CASSEQLGLSSYEQYF.

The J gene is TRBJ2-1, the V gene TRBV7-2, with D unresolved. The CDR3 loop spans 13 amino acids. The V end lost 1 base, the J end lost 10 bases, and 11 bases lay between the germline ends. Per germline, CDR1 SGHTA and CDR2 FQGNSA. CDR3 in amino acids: CASSLGPAGEQFF. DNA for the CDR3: TGTGCCAGCAGCTTAGGCCCAGCCGGGGAGCAGTTCTTC.

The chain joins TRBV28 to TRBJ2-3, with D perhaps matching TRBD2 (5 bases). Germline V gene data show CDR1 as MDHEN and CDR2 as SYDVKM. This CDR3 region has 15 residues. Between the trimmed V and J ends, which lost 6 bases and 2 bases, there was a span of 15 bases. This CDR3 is CASRTSGGPTDTQYF. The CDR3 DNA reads TGTGCCAGCAGAACGAGCGGCGGACCCACAGATACGCAGTATTTT.

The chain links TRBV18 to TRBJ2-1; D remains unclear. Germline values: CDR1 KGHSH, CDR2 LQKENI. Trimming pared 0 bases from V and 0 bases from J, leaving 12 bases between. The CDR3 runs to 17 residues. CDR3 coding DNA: TGTGCCAGCTCACCACCGTGGTCCTTGAGCTCCTACAATGAGCAGTTCTTC. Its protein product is CASSPPWSLSSYNEQFF.

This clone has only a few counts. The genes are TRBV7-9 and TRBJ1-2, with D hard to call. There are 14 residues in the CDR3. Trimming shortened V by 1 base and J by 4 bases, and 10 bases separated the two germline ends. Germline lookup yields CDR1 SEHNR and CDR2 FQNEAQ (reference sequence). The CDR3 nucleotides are TGTGCCAGCAGCTTAGGGGGAGTCTTCTATGGCTACACCTTC. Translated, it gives CASSLGGVFYGYTF.

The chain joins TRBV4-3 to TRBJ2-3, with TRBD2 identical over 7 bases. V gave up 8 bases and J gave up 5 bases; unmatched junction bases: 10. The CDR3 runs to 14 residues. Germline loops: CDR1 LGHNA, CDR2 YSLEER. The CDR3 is CASGRAGRGDTQYF. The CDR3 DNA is TGCGCCAGCGGGAGAGCGGGAAGGGGAGATACGCAGTATTTT.